The 21 T cell receptor beta chains presented below share a single source sample, sequenced in a study of CD8+ T cells in alopecia areata. As the sequencing template, cDNA was produced by extracting RNA and reverse transcribing it. Profiling relied on immunoSEQ multiplex PCR, and the TCRdb table lists in-frame clones only, not all of them. This sample carries about 300,000 clones, none of them present only once. Sorting of pooled cutaneous lymph node cells was based on CD4, CD8alpha, NKG2D, NKG2ACE and other markers. The specimen sequenced was CD4+ T cells sorted from a lymph node. Receptors originate from a C3H/HeJ mouse with alopecia areata. For this mouse line, the MHC haplotype is H2-k.

This clone was picked up a small number of times. Gene and germline names: mouse. The CDR3 is cut off 4 residues early in the read; its end comes from the germline J gene. The chain carries TRBV13-3 and TRBJ2-1; TRBD1 agrees at 10 bases. CDR3 length equals 15 residues. From germline, CDR1 is NNHDY and CDR2 SYVADS. CDR3 residues: CASRLDRGQGAEQFF. CDR3 DNA, as far as it was read: TGTGCCAGCAGGCTCGACAGGGGGCAGGGCGCT.

Of note for this clone: Genes and germline are mouse. The covered CDR3 bases are TGTGCCAGCAGGCCGGGACTGGGGGGGAGTGCAGAA. Its translation: CASRPGLGGSAE. The complete CDR3 sequence is CASRPGLGGSAETLYF. The chain joins TRBV14 to TRBJ2-3; 13 bases align to TRBD2. The read comes to an end 4 residues before the CDR3 does, leaving the germline J gene to fill in the end. With V trimmed by 5 bases and J by 0 bases, 3 bases remained unmatched. Germline loops: CDR1 SGHDT, CDR2 FRDEAV. CDR3 length: 16 amino acids. Based on the CDR3 plus reference TRBV14 and TRBJ2-3, the full variable domain is EAGVTQSPRYAVLQEGQAVSFWCDPISGHDTLYWYQQPRDQGPQLLVYFRDEAVIDNSQLPSDRFSAVRPKGTNSTLKIQSAKQGDTATYLCASRPGLGGSAETLYFGSGTRLTVL.

This clone was detected a few times. The germline and genes are mouse ones. The read ends 4 residues early relative to the CDR3; the germline J gene fills the gap. V and J are TRBV13-1 and TRBJ2-5, with 7 nucleotides matching TRBD2. This CDR3 contains 13 residues. In germline, CDR1 is NSHNY, CDR2 SYGAGN. Trimming removed 5 bases from V and 2 bases from J; junction bases left unmatched: 2. The DNA read from the CDR3 is TGTGCCAGCAGACTGGGGCCCCAAGAC. Translating it yields CASRLGPQD. The complete CDR3 reads CASRLGPQDTQYF.

This clone was seen a handful of times. Mouse names are used for the genes. The DNA ends 4 residues before the CDR3 does, and the rest of the CDR3 is filled in from the germline J gene. Other DNA sequences in the same sample also yield this CDR3. The chain uses TRBV13-1 and TRBJ2-3; perhaps TRBD1 as D (6 bases). CDR3 length equals 13 residues. Trimming took 5 bases from V and 3 from J, leaving 10 bases between them. Germline lookup yields CDR1 NSHNY and CDR2 SYGAGN. CDR3 loop: CASSPQGAETLYF. Incomplete CDR3 DNA: TGTGCCAGCAGCCCCCAGGGGGCAGAA.

On this clone itself: Mouse gene names apply. The CDR3 extends 4 residues past the end of the read, so its final part is completed from the germline J gene. This chain links TRBV13-1 with TRBJ2-7, with 7 bases lining up with TRBD1. This CDR3 is 13 amino acids long. The germline V gene encodes CDR1 NSHNY and CDR2 SYGAGN. The sequenced part of the CDR3 DNA is TGTGCCAGCAGTGCGGGACAGAGATAT. It encodes CASSAGQRY. The complete CDR3 sequence is CASSAGQRYEQYF.

This clone was detected a few times. Gene names refer to mouse genes. The read finishes 4 residues shy of the CDR3 end, and the germline J gene is used to complete it. This chain uses TRBV13-1 with TRBJ2-1, with 11 bases lining up with TRBD2. J lost 0 bases, V lost 5 bases, and 4 bases had no gene match. This CDR3 comprises 16 residues. Germline assignment: CDR1 NSHNY and CDR2 SYGAGN. The part of the CDR3 DNA that was read is TGTGCCAGCAGAGCTGGACTGGGGGGTAACTATGCT. Amino acid sequence: CASRAGLGGNYA. The whole CDR3 region reads CASRAGLGGNYAEQFF.

This clone was seen a handful of times. The genes and germline here are from mouse. The read terminates 4 residues ahead of where the CDR3 ends, so the germline J gene completes it. The V gene is TRBV19, the J gene TRBJ2-5; TRBD2 agrees at 9 bases. Looked up from germline, CDR1 is FNHDT and CDR2 is SITEND (reference sequence). The CDR3 sequence is 15 residues long. Partial CDR3 DNA: TGTGCCAGCAGTATCCCGACTGGGGGTCGGGAC. This sequence encodes CASSIPTGGRD. The CDR3, in full, reads CASSIPTGGRDTQYF.

Points on this clone: Gene names denote mouse genes. Read coverage stops 4 residues before the CDR3 terminus; the germline J gene supplies the remainder. The same CDR3 also results from other DNA sequences found in this sample. This chain joins TRBV17 and TRBJ1-1; D is ambiguous. The V gene lost 2 bases and the J gene lost 0 bases, with 4 bases spanning the gap. CDR1 is MNHDT and CDR2 is YYDKIL in the germline V gene. The CDR3 is 13 residues long. CDR3 sequence: CASSRQTNTEVFF. The sequenced part of the CDR3 DNA is TGTGCTAGCAGTAGACAAACAAACACA. Variable domain in full (rest from reference TRBV17 and TRBJ1-1): DTTVKQNPRYKLARVGKPVNLICSQTMNHDTMYWYQKKPNQAPKLLLFYYDKILNREADTFEKFQSSRPNNSFCSLYIGSAGLEYSAMYLCASSRQTNTEVFFGKGTRLTVV.

With respect to this clone: Gene names are mouse gene names. From the germline J gene comes the end of the CDR3, since the read stops 3 residues before it. The rearrangement uses TRBV19 and TRBJ1-6; D gene unclear. TRBJ1-6 is labeled an ORF, and its function is uncertain. The ends were cut back, 4 bases at V and 9 bases at J, with 11 bases in the middle. This CDR3 spans 13 amino acids. CDR1 and CDR2 (germline): FNHDT, SITEND (reference sequence). Incomplete CDR3 DNA: TGTGCCAGCAGTGCAGTCTGGGGTTCGCCC. This sequence encodes CASSAVWGSP. In full, the CDR3 reads CASSAVWGSPLYF.

This clone was counted a few times. Gene names are mouse gene names. The read gets to within 4 residues of the CDR3 end, and the germline J gene fills in the rest. The same CDR3 also results from other DNA sequences found in this sample. The chain uses TRBV5 and TRBJ2-5; the D gene is possibly TRBD2 (6 bases). CDR1 and CDR2 from the germline V gene are LGHNA and YNLKQL (reference sequence). The V and J ends lost 3 bases and 2 bases respectively, with 9 bases between them. The CDR3 is 14 residues long. The DNA read from the CDR3 is TGTGCCAGCAGCCAGAGCTGGGGCCAAGAC. Protein sequence: CASSQSWGQD. The whole CDR3 protein is CASSQSWGQDTQYF.

A remark on this clone: Genes here carry mouse names. The read terminates 4 residues before the CDR3 end, so the remaining end is supplied by the germline J gene. The V call is TRBV1, the J call TRBJ2-1; 7 bases fit TRBD1. This CDR3 spans 15 amino acids. Trimming cost V 3 bases and J 2 bases; bases outside gene matches: 4. The germline gives CDR1 NSQYPW, CDR2 LRSPGD (reference sequence). The part of the CDR3 DNA that was read is TGCACCTGCAGTGCCCGACAGGGATACTATGCT. This gives the protein CTCSARQGYYA. The full CDR3 protein is CTCSARQGYYAEQFF.

Worth noting for this clone: The gene symbols are mouse symbols. The observed sequence ends 4 residues before the CDR3 terminus, with the missing tail filled in from the germline J gene. The chain uses TRBV13-2 and TRBJ2-2; 9 bases agree with TRBD1. Losses at the gene ends were 9 bases for V and 1 base for J; bases not matched to a gene: 7. The germline V gene encodes CDR1 NNHNN and CDR2 SYGAGS (reference sequence). The CDR3 runs to 15 residues. The CDR3 reads CATRDRGENTGQLYF. The CDR3 DNA, read in part, is TGTGCCACCCGAGACAGGGGGGAAAACACCGGG.

This clone showed up just a few times. All gene names here are mouse names. The read ends 4 residues before the CDR3 terminus; that terminus is restored from the germline J gene. V gene TRBV13-3 combines with J gene TRBJ2-7; 10 nucleotides match TRBD1. The V and J ends lost 6 bases and 3 bases, in that order; junction bases with no gene match: 6. The CDR3 runs 14 residues. Germline V CDR1 and CDR2: NNHDY, SYVADS. The covered CDR3 bases are TGTGCCAGCATCCGCCGGGACAGGGGCTAT. Its translation: CASIRRDRGY. The entire CDR3 protein reads CASIRRDRGYEQYF.

The sample holds a few counts of this clone. The germline and genes are mouse ones. The read stops 4 residues short of the end of the CDR3; the missing end is completed from the germline J gene. The chain couples TRBV19 to TRBJ2-3, with TRBD1 matching 9 bases. Germline CDR1 and CDR2: FNHDT and SITEND (reference sequence). The CDR3 has 16 residues. V was pared by 3 bases and J by 0 bases, with 5 bases of the junction left unmatched. The sequenced part of the CDR3 DNA is TGTGCCAGCAGTAACAGGGGGCAGGGTAGTGCAGAA. It yields the protein CASSNRGQGSAE. The CDR3, in full, reads CASSNRGQGSAETLYF.

As concerns this clone: The listed genes are named as in mouse. The read gets to within 4 residues of the CDR3 end, and the germline J gene fills in the rest. The same CDR3 also results from other DNA sequences found in this sample. The chain is built from TRBV19 and TRBJ2-5, with D perhaps matching TRBD2 (5 bases). The V gene's germline CDR1 is FNHDT and CDR2 SITEND (reference sequence). The CDR3 is 13 amino acids. Incomplete CDR3 DNA: TGTGCCAGCAGTATACTGGGAGAAGAC. This gives the protein CASSILGED. The complete CDR3 reads CASSILGEDTQYF.

This clone was picked up a small number of times. Any gene name here is a mouse gene name. The read terminates 4 residues ahead of where the CDR3 ends, so the germline J gene completes it. The chain is built from TRBV1 and TRBJ1-2; the match to TRBD1 covers 7 bases. V shed 8 bases and J 0 bases; nucleotides not matched to a gene: 3. The CDR3 consists of 13 residues. The germline CDR1 and CDR2 sequences are NSQYPW and LRSPGD (reference sequence). The CDR3 loop is CTCGGTANSDYTF. The CDR3 DNA, read in part, is TGCACCTGCGGGGGGACAGCAAACTCC.

The sample holds a few counts of this clone. These gene names are mouse names. The CDR3 end lies 4 residues beyond the end of the read and is filled in from the germline J gene. J is TRBJ2-2 and V is TRBV19; no clear D. In germline, CDR1 is FNHDT, CDR2 SITEND (reference sequence). V was trimmed by 3 bases and J by 0 bases, leaving 6 bases between them. The CDR3 has 14 amino acids. CDR3 residues: CASSNTANTGQLYF. The CDR3 bases that were read are TGTGCCAGCAGTAATACTGCAAACACCGGG. Full variable domain (outside the CDR3, taken from reference TRBV19 and TRBJ2-2): GGIITQTPKFLIGQEGQKLTLKCQQNFNHDTMYWYRQDSGKGLRLIYYSITENDLQKGDLSEGYDASREKKSSFSLTVTSAQKNEMAVFLCASSNTANTGQLYFGEGSKLTVL.

This clone was picked up a small number of times. The genes are named according to mouse. The read ends 4 residues shy of where the CDR3 ends; the end is completed using the germline J gene. The chain has TRBV13-2 and TRBJ2-7; D is ambiguous. From germline, CDR1 is NNHNN and CDR2 SYGAGS (reference sequence). This CDR3 has 13 amino acids. Deletions cut 5 bases from V and 3 bases from J, with 12 bases between. CDR3 protein: CASGWSDNYEQYF. The CDR3 DNA, read in part, is TGTGCCAGCGGGTGGTCTGACAACTAT.

To note about this clone: The listed genes are named as in mouse. The read halts 4 residues ahead of the CDR3 end, with the missing end drawn from the germline J gene. V is TRBV1 and J is TRBJ2-7; TRBD2 agrees at 7 bases. The CDR3 sequence is 16 residues long. The V gene's germline CDR1 is NSQYPW and CDR2 LRSPGD (reference sequence). Incomplete CDR3 DNA: TGCACCTGCAGTGCAGATCTGGCTGGGGGAATTTAT. Translation gives CTCSADLAGGIY. The complete CDR3 protein is CTCSADLAGGIYEQYF.

This clone has a handful of counts. Gene names and germline refer to mouse. The read terminates 3 residues ahead of where the CDR3 ends, so the germline J gene completes it. V is TRBV13-3 and J is TRBJ1-6; 7 nucleotides agree with TRBD1. TRBJ1-6 is identified as an open reading frame with a role that is uncertain. Germline CDR1 NNHDY, CDR2 SYVADS. The CDR3 consists of 15 residues. J gave up 5 bases and V 1 base, and 3 bases lay outside the gene matches. The CDR3 DNA, read in part, is TGTGCCAGCAGTGATAGGGGACAGAATAATTCGCCC. Amino acid sequence: CASSDRGQNNSP. The whole CDR3 sequence is CASSDRGQNNSPLYF.

This clone has only a few counts. The gene symbols are mouse symbols. Read data end 4 residues before the CDR3 end; the end is taken from the germline J gene. This sequence joins TRBV13-1 and TRBJ2-3; 10 bases are a match to TRBD2. V trimming: 1 base; J trimming: 0 bases; junction bases outside the gene matches: 8. This CDR3 comprises 18 residues. Germline V gives CDR1 NSHNY, CDR2 SYGAGN. CDR3 DNA, as far as it was read: TGTGCCAGCAGTGATTCTGGGGGGGCTGAACCTAGTGCAGAA. Encoded protein: CASSDSGGAEPSAE. The entire CDR3 is CASSDSGGAEPSAETLYF.